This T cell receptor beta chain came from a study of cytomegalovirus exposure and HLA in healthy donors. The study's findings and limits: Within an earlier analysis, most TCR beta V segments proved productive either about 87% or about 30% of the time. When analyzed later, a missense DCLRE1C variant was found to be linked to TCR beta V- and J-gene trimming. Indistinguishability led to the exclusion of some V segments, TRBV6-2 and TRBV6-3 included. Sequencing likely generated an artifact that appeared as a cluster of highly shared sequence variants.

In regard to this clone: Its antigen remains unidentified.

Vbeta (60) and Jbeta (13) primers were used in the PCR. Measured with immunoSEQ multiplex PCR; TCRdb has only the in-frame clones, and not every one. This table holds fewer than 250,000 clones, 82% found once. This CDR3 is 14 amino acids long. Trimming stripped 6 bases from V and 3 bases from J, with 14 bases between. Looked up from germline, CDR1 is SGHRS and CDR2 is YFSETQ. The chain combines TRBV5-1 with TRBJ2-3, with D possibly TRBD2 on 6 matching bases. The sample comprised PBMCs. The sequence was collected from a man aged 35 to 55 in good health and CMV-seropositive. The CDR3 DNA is TGCGCCAGCACCCCGGGACTCAGGACAGATACGCAGTATTTT. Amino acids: CASTPGLRTDTQYF.